The 9 T cell receptor beta chains listed next were all sequenced from one sample in a study of T cell responses to AZD1222 COVID-19 vaccine. Profiling relied on immunoSEQ multiplex PCR, and the TCRdb table lists in-frame clones only, not all of them. Among 150,000 or so clones listed, about 93% were seen once. This specimen consisted of peripheral blood, obtained on day 0 of AZD1222 vaccination. All receptors derive from an adult in good health.

The chain links TRBV4-2 to TRBJ2-1; 9 nucleotides match TRBD2. Germline values: CDR1 LGHNA, CDR2 YNFKEQ. This CDR3 spans 16 amino acids. J lost 7 bases, V lost 0 bases, and 7 bases had no gene match. Here the CDR3 DNA reads TGTGCCAGCAGCCAAGATCTGGCTAGCGGGGATAATGAGCAGTTCTTC. Translated: CASSQDLASGDNEQFF.

The chain combines TRBV3-1 (or the pseudogene TRBV3-2) with TRBJ2-3, with 9 bases fitting TRBD2. CDR1 and CDR2 (germline): LGHDT, YNNKEL (reference sequence). CDR3 length: 17 residues. V trimming: 7 bases; J trimming: 1 base; junction bases outside the gene matches: 12. As DNA, the CDR3 is TGTGCCAGCACGTCCGCAGATAGCGGGAGATGCACAGATACGCAGTATTTT. This encodes CASTSADSGRCTDTQYF.

This clone was picked up one time. This chain uses TRBV28 with TRBJ2-7, with 7 bases identical to TRBD1. Unmatched junction bases numbered 6, after V lost 8 bases and J lost 2 bases. The CDR3 is 13 amino acids. In germline, CDR1 is MDHEN, CDR2 SYDVKM. Written as DNA, the CDR3 is TGTGCCAGCGGTTCCGGACAGGCCTACGAGCAGTACTTC. It is translated as CASGSGQAYEQYF.

The chain employs TRBV7-2 and TRBJ2-4; TRBD1 matches 7 bases. CDR1 and CDR2 (germline): SGHTA, FQGNSA. The CDR3 totals 17 residues. V lost 6 bases and J lost 7; bases outside the gene matches: 18. This CDR3 is CASSYRDRSMLVNIQYF. The CDR3, as DNA: TGTGCCAGCAGTTACCGGGACAGATCGATGCTCGTTAACATTCAGTACTTC.

The chain is built from TRBV9 and TRBJ1-1; 7 bases are shared with TRBD1. The germline gives CDR1 SGDLS, CDR2 YYNGEE. With 0 bases clipped from V and 1 base from J, the junction kept 6 bases outside the gene matches. The CDR3 consists of 16 residues. CDR3 DNA sequence: TGTGCCAGCAGCGTAGATGCAGGGGGATGGAACACTGAAGCTTTCTTT. Translation: CASSVDAGGWNTEAFF.

The chain uses TRBV11-2 and TRBJ1-3, with D maybe TRBD1 (5 bases). Trimming removed 5 bases at V and 3 bases at J, with 14 bases between. Germline loops: CDR1 SGHAT, CDR2 FQNNGV. This CDR3 has 15 amino acids. The CDR3, as DNA: TGTGCCAGCAGCCCCACCGGGACCGGTGGAAACACCATATATTTT. This encodes CASSPTGTGGNTIYF.

The gene calls are TRBV7-2 and TRBJ1-1; 8 bases align to TRBD1. The V and J ends lost 6 bases and 2 bases, in that order; junction bases with no gene match: 8. The CDR3 runs to 15 residues. Germline-derived CDR1 and CDR2 are SGHTA and FQGNSA. This CDR3 reads CASRSRDRFNTEAFF. The CDR3 DNA follows: TGTGCCAGCAGATCCAGGGACAGGTTTAACACTGAAGCTTTCTTT.

V is TRBV9 and J is TRBJ2-7; the match to TRBD1 covers 8 bases. CDR1 is SGDLS and CDR2 is YYNGEE in the germline V gene. The length of the CDR3 is 14 residues. Trimming cost V 2 bases and J 2 bases; bases outside gene matches: 3. In DNA form, the CDR3 reads TGTGCCAGCAGCGTGGGACAGGAACCCTACGAGCAGTACTTC. Protein sequence: CASSVGQEPYEQYF.

The V gene is TRBV29-1, the J gene TRBJ2-3; the D is unclear. Germline lookup yields CDR1 SQVTM and CDR2 ANQGSEA. The V end lost 3 bases, the J end lost 3 bases, and 4 bases lay between the germline ends. This CDR3 spans 11 amino acids. As DNA, the CDR3 is TGCAGCGTTGATATTACAGATACGCAGTATTTT. Amino acids: CSVDITDTQYF.